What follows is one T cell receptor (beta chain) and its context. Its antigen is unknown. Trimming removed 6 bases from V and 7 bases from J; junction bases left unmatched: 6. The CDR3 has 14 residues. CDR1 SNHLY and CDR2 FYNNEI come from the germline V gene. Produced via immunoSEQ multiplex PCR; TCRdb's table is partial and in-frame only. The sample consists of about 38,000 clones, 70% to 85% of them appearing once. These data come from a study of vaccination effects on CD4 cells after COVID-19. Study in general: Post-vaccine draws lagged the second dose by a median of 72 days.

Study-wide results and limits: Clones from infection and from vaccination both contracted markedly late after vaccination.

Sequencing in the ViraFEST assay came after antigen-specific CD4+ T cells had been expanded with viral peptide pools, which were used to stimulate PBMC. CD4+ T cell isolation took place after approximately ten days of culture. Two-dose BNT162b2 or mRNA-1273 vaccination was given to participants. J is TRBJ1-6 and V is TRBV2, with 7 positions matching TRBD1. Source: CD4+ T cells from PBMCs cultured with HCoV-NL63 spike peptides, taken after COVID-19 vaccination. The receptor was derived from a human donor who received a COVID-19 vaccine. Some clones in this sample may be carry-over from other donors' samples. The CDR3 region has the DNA TGTGCCAGCAGAGTCGGGACAGACAATTCACCCCTCCACTTT. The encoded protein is CASRVGTDNSPLHF.